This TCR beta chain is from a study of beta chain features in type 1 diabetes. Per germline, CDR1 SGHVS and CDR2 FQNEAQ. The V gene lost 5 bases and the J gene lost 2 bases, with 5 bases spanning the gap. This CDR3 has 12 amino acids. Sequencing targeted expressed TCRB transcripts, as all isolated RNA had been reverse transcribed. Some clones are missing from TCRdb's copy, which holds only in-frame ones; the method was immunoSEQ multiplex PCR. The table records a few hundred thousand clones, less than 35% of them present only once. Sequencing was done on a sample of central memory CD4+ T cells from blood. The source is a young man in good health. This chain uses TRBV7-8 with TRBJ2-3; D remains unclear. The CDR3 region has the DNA TGTGCCAGCAGCATCCACACAGATACGCAGTATTTT. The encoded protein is CASSIHTDTQYF.